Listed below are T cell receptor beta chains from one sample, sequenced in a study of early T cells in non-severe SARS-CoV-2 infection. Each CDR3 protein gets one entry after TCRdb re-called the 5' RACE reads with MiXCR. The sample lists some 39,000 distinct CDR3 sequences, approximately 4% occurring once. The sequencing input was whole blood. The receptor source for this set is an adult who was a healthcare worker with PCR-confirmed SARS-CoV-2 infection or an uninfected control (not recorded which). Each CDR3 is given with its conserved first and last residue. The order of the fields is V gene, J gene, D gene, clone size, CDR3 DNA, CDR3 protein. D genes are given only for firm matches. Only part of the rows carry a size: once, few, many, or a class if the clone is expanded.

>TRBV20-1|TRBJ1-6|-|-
TGCAGTGCTCATGAGGCTGAGGGCCAGATTAATTCACCCCTCCACTTT
CSAHEAEGQINSPLHF
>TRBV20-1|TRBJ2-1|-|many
TGCAGTGCTAGGTCAGAGAACAATGAGCAGTTCTTC
CSARSENNEQFF
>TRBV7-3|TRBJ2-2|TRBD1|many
TGTGCCAGCAGCTTTGGCAGGGGGCTTACCGGGGAGCTGTTTTTT
CASSFGRGLTGELFF
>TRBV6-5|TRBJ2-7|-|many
TGTGCCAGCAGTTACTCGATTGCATCCGAGCAGTACTTC
CASSYSIASEQYF
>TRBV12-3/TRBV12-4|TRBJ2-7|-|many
TGTGCCAGCAGTCTCACACAGGGTAGGATGTACTTC
CASSLTQGRMYF
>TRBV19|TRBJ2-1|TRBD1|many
TGTGCCAGTACCCGGACAGGGCTCAATGAGCAGTTCTTC
CASTRTGLNEQFF
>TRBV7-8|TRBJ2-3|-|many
TGTGCCAGCAGCCCCCTCCTCTTCTCTCCAGATACGCAGTATTTT
CASSPLLFSPDTQYF
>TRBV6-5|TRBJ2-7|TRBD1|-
TGTGCCAGCAGTAACCGGGACAGGGTTCGGTACGAGCAGTACTTC
CASSNRDRVRYEQYF
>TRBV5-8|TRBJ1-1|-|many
TGTGCCAGCATCATGGGGTATAAGTACACTGAAGCTTTCTTT
CASIMGYKYTEAFF
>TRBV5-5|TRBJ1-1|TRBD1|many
TGTGCCAGCAGCGCGGGACAGGGAGGGACTGAAGCTTTCTTT
CASSAGQGGTEAFF
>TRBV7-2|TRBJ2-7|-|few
TGTGCCAGCAGGCCGCCGTCGGCCCACGAGCAGTACTTC
CASRPPSAHEQYF
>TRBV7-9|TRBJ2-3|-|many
TGTGCCAGCAGCAGGATATCACTCGGGGATACGCAGTATTTT
CASSRISLGDTQYF
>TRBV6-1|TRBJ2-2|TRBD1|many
TGTGCCAGCCGACAGGGTACGAACACCGGGGAGCTGTTTTTT
CASRQGTNTGELFF
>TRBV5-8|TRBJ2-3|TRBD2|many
TGTGCCAGCAGCTTGTGGCCTAGCGGGAGTGAAGATACGCAGTATTTT
CASSLWPSGSEDTQYF
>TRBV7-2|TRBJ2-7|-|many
TGTGCCAGCAGCTTACTCCCAGGGGACCCCTACGAGCAGTACTTC
CASSLLPGDPYEQYF
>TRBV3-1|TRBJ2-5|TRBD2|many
TGTGCCAGCAGCCCCCGAAGTAGCGGGAGGGCCCGGGAGACCCAGTACTTC
CASSPRSSGRARETQYF
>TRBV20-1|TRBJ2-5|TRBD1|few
TGCAGTGCTCCCCCACAGGGGGGTCAAGAGACCCAGTACTTC
CSAPPQGGQETQYF
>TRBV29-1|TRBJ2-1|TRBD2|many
TGCAGCGTTGTACGGGGAGCGGGGTCCTACAATGAGCAGTTCTTC
CSVVRGAGSYNEQFF
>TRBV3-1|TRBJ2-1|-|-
TGTGCCAGCAGCCAATCTGACTACAATGAGCAGTTCTTC
CASSQSDYNEQFF
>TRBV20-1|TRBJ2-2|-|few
TGCAGTGCTAGGGGCGCAGGGACGAACACCGGGGAGCTGTTTTTT
CSARGAGTNTGELFF
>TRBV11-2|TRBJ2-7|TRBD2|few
TGTGCCAGCAGCTTTCGGGCGGGAGGCGGGGACGAGCAGTACTTC
CASSFRAGGGDEQYF
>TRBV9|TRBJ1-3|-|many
TGTGCCAGCAGCGCCGTTACAGGCTCTGGAAACACCATATATTTT
CASSAVTGSGNTIYF
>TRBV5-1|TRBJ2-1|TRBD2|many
TGCGCCAGCAGCTTACGGACTAGCCCCAATGAGCAGTTCTTC
CASSLRTSPNEQFF
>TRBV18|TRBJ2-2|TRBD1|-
TGTGCCAGCTCACCGGGGACAGGGACGGCCGGGGAGCTGTTTTTT
CASSPGTGTAGELFF
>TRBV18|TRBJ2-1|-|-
TGTGCCAGCTCCCCCGGGACAAGTATTGATGAGCAGTTCTTC
CASSPGTSIDEQFF
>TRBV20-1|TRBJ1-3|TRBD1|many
TGCAGTGCGAACGGACAGGGAACGGGTGAAAACACCATATATTTT
CSANGQGTGENTIYF
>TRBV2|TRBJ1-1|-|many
TGTGCCAGCAGTGAGGACCGGGGCACTGAAGCTTTCTTT
CASSEDRGTEAFF
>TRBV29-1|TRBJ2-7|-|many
TGCAGCGGATCCCCCAAGGATTACGAGCAGTACTTC
CSGSPKDYEQYF
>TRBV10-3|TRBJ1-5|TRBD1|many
TGTGCCATCAGTGATCCGAGGGACAGTAATAGCAATCAGCCCCAGCATTTT
CAISDPRDSNSNQPQHF
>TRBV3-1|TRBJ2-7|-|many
TGTGCCAGCAGCCAAGGACTAGGGCTCGAGCAGTACTTC
CASSQGLGLEQYF
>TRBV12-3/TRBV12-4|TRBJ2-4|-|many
TGTGCCAGCAGTTTGACAGTTGGCGGGCACATTCAGTACTTC
CASSLTVGGHIQYF
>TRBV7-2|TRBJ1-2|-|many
TGTGCCAGCAGCTTAGGGAACACTAACCGGGGCTACACCTTC
CASSLGNTNRGYTF
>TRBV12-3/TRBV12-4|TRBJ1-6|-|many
TGTGCCAGCAGTTCCCGGGGCTCCTATAATTCACCCCTCCACTTT
CASSSRGSYNSPLHF
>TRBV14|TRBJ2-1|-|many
TGTGCCAGCAGCCCCACAGGGTCGAGCGGGAATGAGCAGTTCTTC
CASSPTGSSGNEQFF
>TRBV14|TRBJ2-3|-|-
TGTGCCAGCAGCCAAGTATGGACAGATACGCAGTATTTT
CASSQVWTDTQYF
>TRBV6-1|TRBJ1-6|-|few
TGTGCCAGCAGGGGTACTCGGGACACTTCACCCCTCCACTTT
CASRGTRDTSPLHF
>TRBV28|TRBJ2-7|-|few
TGTGCCAGCAGTTCGACTCCAACCTACGAGCAGTACTTC
CASSSTPTYEQYF
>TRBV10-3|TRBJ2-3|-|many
TGTGCCATCAGTGAGGGACTTCGCACAGATACGCAGTATTTT
CAISEGLRTDTQYF
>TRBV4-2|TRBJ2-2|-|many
TGTGCCAGCAGCTCAGGAGGGCCTAACACCGGGGAGCTGTTTTTT
CASSSGGPNTGELFF
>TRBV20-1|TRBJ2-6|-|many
TGCAGTGCTCTCAGGGTCTCTGGGGCCAACGTCCTGACTTTC
CSALRVSGANVLTF
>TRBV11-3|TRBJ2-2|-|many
TGTGCCAGCAGCCTCTTCGGGGAGCTGTTTTTT
CASSLFGELFF
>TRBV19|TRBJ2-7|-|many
TGTGCCAGTAGCGAGACTGGGGGCCTCTACGAGCAGTACTTC
CASSETGGLYEQYF
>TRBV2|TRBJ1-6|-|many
TGTGCCAGCAGCCAAAGGGGGAACCGGTCACCCCTCCACTTT
CASSQRGNRSPLHF
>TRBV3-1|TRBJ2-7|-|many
TGTGCCAGCAGTCGATCAGGGTACGAGCAGTACTTC
CASSRSGYEQYF
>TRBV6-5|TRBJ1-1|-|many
TGTGCCAGCAGTTACTCGAAGTCAGGAGAGAACACTGAAGCTTTCTTT
CASSYSKSGENTEAFF
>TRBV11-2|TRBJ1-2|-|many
TGTGCCAGCAGCTTCGATACACCCGGACGGCTCCTTCCTAAGGTTGGCTACACCTTC
CASSFDTPGRLLPKVGYTF
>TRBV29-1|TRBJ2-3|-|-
TGCAGCGTTGAAGAAAGGGGTCGGGTTAGTGATACGCAGTATTTT
CSVEERGRVSDTQYF